Listed below are T cell receptor beta chains from one sample, sequenced in a study of graft-versus-host responses after intestinal transplantation. Sequencing used immunoSEQ multiplex PCR; TCRdb keeps in-frame clones, though not all of them. The top ten hold over 15% of the sample, which has 35,000 to 40,000 clones, roughly nine tenths seen once. The source was ileum tissue, collected less than 210 days after intestinal transplant. These receptors were obtained from a human patient who received an intestinal transplant, so some T cells may come from the graft donor. Each CDR3 is given with its conserved first and last residue. A D gene is named only where the DNA matches it firmly. Size tells how often a clone was seen (once, few, many) or the class of an expanded clone, and some rows leave it out.

d_gene	j_gene	abundance	v_gene	CDR3nt	CDR3aa
.	TRBJ2-5	.	TRBV5-1	TGCGCCAGCAGCTTGGAGGGGCGGGGAAAAGAGACCCAGTACTTC	CASSLEGRGKETQYF
.	TRBJ1-2	.	TRBV7-8	TGTGCCAGCAGCCCACCCGGGACACCGGAAGGCTATGGCTACACCTTC	CASSPPGTPEGYGYTF
.	TRBJ1-2	.	TRBV2	TGTGCCAGCAGGGACGGGGCCTATGGGGGCTACACCTTC	CASRDGAYGGYTF
.	TRBJ1-4	.	TRBV7-9	TGTGCCAGCAGCGAACAATCAGGGGCCCAAAAACTGTTTTTT	CASSEQSGAQKLFF
.	TRBJ1-1	.	TRBV9	TGTGCCAGCAGCGTAGTTAGGTGGCCAAACACTGAAGCTTTCTTT	CASSVVRWPNTEAFF
.	TRBJ2-7	.	TRBV15	TGTGCCACCAGCAGTGAGGGGGTCTCCTACGAGCAGTACTTC	CATSSEGVSYEQYF
TRBD1	TRBJ2-7	.	TRBV5-1	TGCGCCAGCAACTTGAAGCAGGGGGCCTACGAGCAGTACTTC	CASNLKQGAYEQYF
.	TRBJ2-2	.	TRBV29-1	TGCAGCGTTGAGGACAGTCCCTTCGGGGAGCTGTTTTTT	CSVEDSPFGELFF
.	TRBJ1-2	.	TRBV23-1	TGCGCCGACCAAAATTGTTATGGCTACACCTTC	CADQNCYGYTF
TRBD1	TRBJ2-4	.	TRBV5-1	TGCGCCAGCAGCTTGTCCCCCGGACAGGGGGCGTCCAAAAACATTCAGTACTTC	CASSLSPGQGASKNIQYF
.	TRBJ2-2	once	TRBV6-5	TGTGCCAGCAGTTACTCGAATCGTTTGAACACCGGGGAGCTGTTTTTT	CASSYSNRLNTGELFF
.	TRBJ2-7	once	TRBV5-1	TGCGCCAGCAGCTTGCGGGGTGGGGAGTCGGTGCAGTACTTC	CASSLRGGESVQYF
.	TRBJ2-1	.	TRBV7-8	TGTGCCAGCAGCTTAGGTACGGGAAGCTACAATGAGCAGTTCTTC	CASSLGTGSYNEQFF
.	TRBJ1-1	.	TRBV9	TGTGCCAGCAGCGTAAGGCGAGGTGGTGAAGCTTTCTTT	CASSVRRGGEAFF
.	TRBJ2-1	.	TRBV19	TGTGCCAGTAATCTGGGGGGCCGAGGCAATGAGCAGTTCTTC	CASNLGGRGNEQFF
.	TRBJ1-6	.	TRBV13	TGTGCCAGCAGCTTAGGGGACCCAGGGGTATTCTATTCACCCCTCCACTTT	CASSLGDPGVFYSPLHF
.	TRBJ2-7	.	TRBV10-3	TGTGCCATCAGCCGGACGGATTCCTACGAGCAGTACTTC	CAISRTDSYEQYF
.	TRBJ1-4	.	TRBV9	TGTGCCAGCAGCGTAGCATCCAGGTCTAATGAAAAACTGTTTTTT	CASSVASRSNEKLFF
.	TRBJ2-4	.	TRBV5-1	TGCGCCAGCAGCTTTGACAGATCTGACATTCAGTACTTC	CASSFDRSDIQYF
.	TRBJ2-7	.	TRBV27	TGTGCCAGCAGTTTATCGCCACCGGTCCCGGGTACCTACGAGCAGTACTTC	CASSLSPPVPGTYEQYF
.	TRBJ2-2	.	TRBV18	TGTGCCAGCTCACCAAGAACCGGGGAGCTGTTTTTT	CASSPRTGELFF
.	TRBJ1-1	.	TRBV27	TGTGCCAGTTGGGGCCTGAACACTGAAGCTTTCTTT	CASWGLNTEAFF
.	TRBJ2-7	.	TRBV11-1	TGTGCCAGCAGCTCCGACTCGTCTCGGCGCTACGAGCAGTACTTC	CASSSDSSRRYEQYF
TRBD1	TRBJ1-3	.	TRBV9	TGTGCCAGCAGCCCCGGGACAGGCTACGGAAACACCATATATTTT	CASSPGTGYGNTIYF
.	TRBJ2-7	.	TRBV19	TGTGCCAGTAGTATAGATCTCACATCTTCCTACGAGCAGTACTTC	CASSIDLTSSYEQYF
.	TRBJ1-1	.	TRBV5-1	TGCGCCAGCAGCTTGACTCCGCAGACATATATGAACACTGAAGCTTTCTTT	CASSLTPQTYMNTEAFF
TRBD2	TRBJ2-7	.	TRBV5-1	TGCGCCAGCAGCAAGGGACTAGCGGGGGGTTCCTACGAGCAGTACTTC	CASSKGLAGGSYEQYF
TRBD1	TRBJ2-5	.	TRBV7-9	TGTGCCAGCAGCCCCCGGACAGGGGGAGAGGAGACCCAGTACTTC	CASSPRTGGEETQYF